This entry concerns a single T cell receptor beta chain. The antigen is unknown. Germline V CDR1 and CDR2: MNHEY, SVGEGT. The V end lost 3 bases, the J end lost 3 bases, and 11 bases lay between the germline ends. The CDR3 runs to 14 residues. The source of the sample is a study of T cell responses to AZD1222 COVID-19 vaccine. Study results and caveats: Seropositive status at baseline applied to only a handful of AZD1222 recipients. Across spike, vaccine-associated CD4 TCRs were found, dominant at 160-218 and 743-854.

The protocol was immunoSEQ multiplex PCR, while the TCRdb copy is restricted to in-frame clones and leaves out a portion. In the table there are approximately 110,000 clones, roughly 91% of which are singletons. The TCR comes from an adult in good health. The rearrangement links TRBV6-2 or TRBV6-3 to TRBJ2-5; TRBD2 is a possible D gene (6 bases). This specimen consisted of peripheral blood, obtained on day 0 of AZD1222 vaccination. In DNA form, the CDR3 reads TGTGCCAGCAGTTATAATTGGGGGGAAGAGACCCAGTACTTC. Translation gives CASSYNWGEETQYF.